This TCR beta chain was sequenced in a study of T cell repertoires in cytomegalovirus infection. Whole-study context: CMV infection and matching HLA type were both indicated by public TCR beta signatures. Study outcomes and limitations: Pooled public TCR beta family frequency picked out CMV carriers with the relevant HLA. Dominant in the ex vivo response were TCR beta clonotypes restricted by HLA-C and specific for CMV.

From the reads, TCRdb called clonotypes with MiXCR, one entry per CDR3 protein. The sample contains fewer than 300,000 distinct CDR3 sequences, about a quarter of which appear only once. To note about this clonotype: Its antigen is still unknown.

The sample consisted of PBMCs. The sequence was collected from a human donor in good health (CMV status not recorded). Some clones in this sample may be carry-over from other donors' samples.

CDR3 sequence reads: CASSYFGRGADTQYF. CDR3 bases: TGTGCCAGCAGTTACTTCGGACGAGGCGCAGATACGCAGTATTTT. The chain carries TRBV6-2 or TRBV6-3 and TRBJ2-3; D is unresolved. CDR3 length: 15 amino acids. With 1 base removed from V and 4 bases from J, the gap between germline ends came to 12 bases. Germline V gene sequence: CDR1 MNHEY, CDR2 SVGEGT.